The 15 T cell receptor beta chains listed next were all sequenced from one sample in a study of blood T cell repertoires in COVID-19. Clones were read by immunoSEQ multiplex PCR, and TCRdb kept only the in-frame ones, dropping some. The data contain approximately 230,000 clones, about 85% of them singletons. The specimen was peripheral blood. Source of these receptors: a man aged 18 to 35 with active or convalescent COVID-19.

The chain couples TRBV19 to TRBJ1-4; D unresolved. CDR1 is LNHDA and CDR2 is SQIVND in the germline V gene (reference sequence). The CDR3 totals 14 residues. V was pared by 6 bases and J by 7 bases, with 15 bases between. The CDR3 sequence is CASSQTELAEKLFF. The CDR3 DNA reads TGTGCCAGTAGCCAGACTGAGCTTGCTGAAAAACTGTTTTTT.

This chain connects TRBV6-6 to TRBJ2-1, with TRBD2 as a possible D gene (6 bases). CDR1 is MNHNY and CDR2 is SVGAGI in the germline V gene (reference sequence). This CDR3 region has 12 residues. Trimming shortened V by 6 bases and J by 10 bases, and 13 bases separated the two germline ends. CDR3 loop: CASRGLSYEQFF. The CDR3 nucleotides are TGTGCCAGCAGGGGACTCTCTTACGAGCAGTTCTTC.

The gene calls are TRBV5-4 and TRBJ2-1, with D uncertain. The V gene's germline CDR1 is SGHNT and CDR2 YYREEE (reference sequence). Trimming left V 2 bases short and J 1 base short, with 10 bases between. The CDR3 runs 15 residues. The CDR3: CASSLMRVSYNEQFF. The DNA of the CDR3 is TGTGCCAGCAGCTTAATGCGAGTGTCCTACAATGAGCAGTTCTTC.

This clone was detected a few times. Germline and junction disagree at one end, which may indicate a read error. The chain is built from TRBV5-8 and TRBJ1-1; 7 bases map to TRBD1. There are 15 residues in the CDR3. The germline CDR1 and CDR2 sequences are SGHTS and YDEGEE. This CDR3 reads CASSLEGARNSEAFF. The CDR3 DNA sequence: TGTGCCAGCAGCTTGGAGGGGGCGAGGAACTCTGAAGCTTTCTTT.

This chain links TRBV9 with TRBJ2-2; 10 nucleotides agree with TRBD2. The CDR3 sequence is 18 residues long. CDR1 SGDLS and CDR2 YYNGEE come from the germline V gene. J was trimmed by 6 bases and V by 0 bases; bases with no gene match: 11. The chain's CDR3 is CASSVESSGGLLAGELFF. CDR3 coding DNA: TGTGCCAGCAGCGTAGAATCTAGCGGGGGCCTTCTAGCCGGGGAGCTGTTTTTT.

The chain is built from TRBV4-2 and TRBJ2-5, with D perhaps TRBD1 (6 bases). CDR3 size: 12 residues. CDR1 is LGHNA and CDR2 is YNFKEQ in the germline V gene. Trimming removed 5 bases from V and 2 bases from J, with 6 bases in between. CDR3: CASSRGQETQYF. CDR3 DNA: TGTGCCAGCAGCAGGGGGCAAGAGACCCAGTACTTC.

The count of this clone is one. The chain has TRBV5-1 and TRBJ2-1, with 10 bases fitting TRBD2. The CDR3 length is 16 residues. Trimming took 3 bases from V and 5 from J; bases not matched to a gene: 8. The V gene's germline CDR1 is SGHRS and CDR2 YFSETQ. CDR3 protein: CASSSDQRGGNNEQFF. In nucleotides, the CDR3 is TGCGCCAGCAGCTCCGACCAGCGGGGGGGGAACAATGAGCAGTTCTTC.

The CDR3 loop is CASSFRGGGEAFF. CDR3 coding DNA: TGTGCCAGCAGCTTCCGGGGCGGGGGTGAAGCTTTCTTT. This chain links TRBV11-2 with TRBJ1-1, with D possibly matching TRBD1 (5 bases). The germline V gene has CDR1 SGHAT and CDR2 FQNNGV. Trimming pared 3 bases from V and 7 bases from J, leaving 12 bases between. The CDR3 consists of 13 residues.

The rearrangement uses TRBV7-2 and TRBJ1-2, with 7 bases identical to TRBD1. The junction had 5 bases not matched to a gene; V was cut back by 4 bases and J by 0 bases. The CDR3 spans 15 residues. Germline V gene data show CDR1 as SGHTA and CDR2 as FQGNSA. The CDR3 spells CASSSGQLANYGYTF. DNA of the CDR3: TGTGCCAGCAGCTCGGGACAGTTAGCTAACTATGGCTACACCTTC. The entire variable domain, with the rest obtained from reference TRBV7-2 and TRBJ1-2, is as follows: GAGVSQSPSNKVTEKGKDVELRCDPISGHTALYWYRQSLGQGLEFLIYFQGNSAPDKSGLPSDRFSAERTGGSVSTLTIQRTQQEDSAVYLCASSSGQLANYGYTFGSGTRLTVV.

V usage is TRBV28 and J usage is TRBJ1-4; TRBD1 agrees at 8 bases. The CDR3 has 19 residues. After removal of 5 bases from V and 6 bases from J, the junction contained 20 bases not matched to a gene. The V gene's germline CDR1 is MDHEN and CDR2 SYDVKM. The DNA for the CDR3 is TGTGCCAGCAGTGCCCGACCCGACAGGGGTGGTTTGTTTGATGAAAAACTGTTTTTT. It yields the protein CASSARPDRGGLFDEKLFF.

The chain links TRBV5-1 to TRBJ2-1; 7 bases are shared with TRBD1. Trimming took 0 bases from V and 7 from J; bases not matched to a gene: 10. CDR1 is SGHRS and CDR2 is YFSETQ in the germline V gene. The CDR3 is made up of 16 amino acids. Here the CDR3 reads CASSLAGGRPVNEQFF. The DNA of the CDR3 is TGCGCCAGCAGCTTGGCAGGGGGTCGACCCGTGAATGAGCAGTTCTTC.

This chain uses TRBV15 with TRBJ1-5; perhaps TRBD1 as D (6 bases). Germline values: CDR1 LNHNV, CDR2 YYDKDF (reference sequence). The CDR3 runs to 15 residues. The V and J ends lost 0 bases and 4 bases respectively, with 10 bases between them. The CDR3 DNA reads TGTGCCACCAGCAGAGAGGGGGGGCTGAATCAGCCCCAGCATTTT. This sequence encodes CATSREGGLNQPQHF.

This chain links TRBV5-1 with TRBJ2-5; 7 bases line up with TRBD1. Germline assignment: CDR1 SGHRS and CDR2 YFSETQ. This CDR3 is 14 amino acids long. V lost 3 bases to trimming and J lost 2 bases; unmatched junction nucleotides: 4. The CDR3 DNA reads TGCGCCAGCAGCTCACAGGGGCATCAAGAGACCCAGTACTTC. It translates to CASSSQGHQETQYF.

The chain links TRBV30 to TRBJ1-1; maybe TRBD1 (5 bases). Trimming left V 7 bases short and J 5 bases short, with 11 bases between. CDR1 GTSNPN and CDR2 SVGIG come from the germline V gene (reference sequence). This CDR3 has 11 residues. The chain's CDR3 is CASRQLTEAFF. CDR3 sequence (DNA): TGTGCCTCCAGACAGTTAACTGAAGCTTTCTTT.

The chain uses TRBV13 and TRBJ1-3, with 9 positions matching TRBD1. V gave up 2 bases and J gave up 0 bases; unmatched junction bases: 2. The germline gives CDR1 PRHDT, CDR2 FYEKMQ (reference sequence). The CDR3 loop spans 16 amino acids. The CDR3 is CASSLTGGGSGNTIYF. Written as DNA, the CDR3 is TGTGCCAGCAGCTTAACAGGGGGCGGCTCTGGAAACACCATATATTTT.